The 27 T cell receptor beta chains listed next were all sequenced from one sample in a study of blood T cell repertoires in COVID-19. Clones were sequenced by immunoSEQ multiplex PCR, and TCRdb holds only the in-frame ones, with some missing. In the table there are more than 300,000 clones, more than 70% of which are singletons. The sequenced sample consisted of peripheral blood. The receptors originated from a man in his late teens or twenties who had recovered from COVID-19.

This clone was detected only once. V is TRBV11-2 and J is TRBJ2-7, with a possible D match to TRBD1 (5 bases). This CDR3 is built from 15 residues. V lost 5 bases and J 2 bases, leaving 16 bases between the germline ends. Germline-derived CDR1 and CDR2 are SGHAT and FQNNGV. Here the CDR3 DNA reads TGTGCCAGCAGCCCCTCAGGCAGGGCCGCCTACGAGCAGTACTTC. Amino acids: CASSPSGRAAYEQYF.

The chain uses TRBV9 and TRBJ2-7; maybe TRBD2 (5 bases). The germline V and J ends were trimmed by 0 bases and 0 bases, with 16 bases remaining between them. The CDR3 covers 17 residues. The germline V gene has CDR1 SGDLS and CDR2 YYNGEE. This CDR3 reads CASSVGGAVPFSYEQYF. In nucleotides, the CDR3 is TGTGCCAGCAGCGTAGGGGGAGCTGTGCCCTTCTCCTACGAGCAGTACTTC.

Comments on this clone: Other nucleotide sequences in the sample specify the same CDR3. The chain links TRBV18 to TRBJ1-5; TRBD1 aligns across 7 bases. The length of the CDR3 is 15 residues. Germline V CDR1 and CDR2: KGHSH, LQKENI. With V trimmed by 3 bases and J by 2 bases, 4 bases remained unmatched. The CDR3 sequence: CASSPQGQGNQPQHF. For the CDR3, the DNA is TGTGCCAGCTCACCTCAAGGACAGGGCAATCAGCCCCAGCATTTT.

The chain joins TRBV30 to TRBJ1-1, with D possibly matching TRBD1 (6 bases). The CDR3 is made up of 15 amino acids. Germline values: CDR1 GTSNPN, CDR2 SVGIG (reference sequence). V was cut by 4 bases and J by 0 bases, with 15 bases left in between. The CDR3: CAWIRTAVMNTEAFF. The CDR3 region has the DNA TGTGCCTGGATTAGGACAGCGGTAATGAACACTGAAGCTTTCTTT.

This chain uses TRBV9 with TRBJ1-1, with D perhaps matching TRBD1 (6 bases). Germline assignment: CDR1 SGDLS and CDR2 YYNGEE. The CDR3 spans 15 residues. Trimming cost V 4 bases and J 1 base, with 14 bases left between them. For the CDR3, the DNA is TGTGCCAGCAGCACAAAGTGGGGGCGGAACACTGAAGCTTTCTTT. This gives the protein CASSTKWGRNTEAFF.

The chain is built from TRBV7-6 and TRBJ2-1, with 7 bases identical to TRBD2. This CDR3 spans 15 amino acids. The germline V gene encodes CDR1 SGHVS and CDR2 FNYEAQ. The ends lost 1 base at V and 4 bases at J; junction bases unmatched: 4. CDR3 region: CASSLGGGPYNEQFF. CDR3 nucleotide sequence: TGTGCCAGCAGCTTAGGGGGAGGGCCATACAATGAGCAGTTCTTC.

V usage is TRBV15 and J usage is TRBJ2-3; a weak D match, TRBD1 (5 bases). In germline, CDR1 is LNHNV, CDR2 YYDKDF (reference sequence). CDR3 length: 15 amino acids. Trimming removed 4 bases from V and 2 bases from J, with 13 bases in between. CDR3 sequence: CATSTKGRDTDTQYF. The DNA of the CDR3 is TGTGCCACCAGCACTAAGGGGCGCGACACAGATACGCAGTATTTT.

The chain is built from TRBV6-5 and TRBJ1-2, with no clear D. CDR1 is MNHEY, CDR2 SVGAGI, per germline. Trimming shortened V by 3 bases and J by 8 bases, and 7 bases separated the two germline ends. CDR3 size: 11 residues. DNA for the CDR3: TGTGCCAGCAGTTATCCCGGGGGCTACACCTTC. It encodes CASSYPGGYTF.

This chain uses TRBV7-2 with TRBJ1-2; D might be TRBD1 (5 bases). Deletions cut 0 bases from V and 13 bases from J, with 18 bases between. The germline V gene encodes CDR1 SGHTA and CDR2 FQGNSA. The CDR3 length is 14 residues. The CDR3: CASSLAGLDGARTF. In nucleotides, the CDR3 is TGTGCCAGCAGCTTAGCGGGACTGGATGGTGCTCGCACCTTC.

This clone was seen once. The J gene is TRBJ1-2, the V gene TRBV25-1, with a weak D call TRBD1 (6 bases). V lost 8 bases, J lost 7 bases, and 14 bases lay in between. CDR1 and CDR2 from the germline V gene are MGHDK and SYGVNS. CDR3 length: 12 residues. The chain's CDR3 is CASFGGAGGYTF. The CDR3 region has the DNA TGTGCCAGCTTCGGGGGGGCGGGTGGCTACACCTTC.

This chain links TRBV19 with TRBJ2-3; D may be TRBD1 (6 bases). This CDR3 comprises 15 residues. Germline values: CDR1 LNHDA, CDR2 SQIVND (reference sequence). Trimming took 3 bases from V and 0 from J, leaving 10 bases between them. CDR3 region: CASSMLQGSTDTQYF. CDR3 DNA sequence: TGTGCCAGTAGTATGTTACAGGGAAGCACAGATACGCAGTATTTT.

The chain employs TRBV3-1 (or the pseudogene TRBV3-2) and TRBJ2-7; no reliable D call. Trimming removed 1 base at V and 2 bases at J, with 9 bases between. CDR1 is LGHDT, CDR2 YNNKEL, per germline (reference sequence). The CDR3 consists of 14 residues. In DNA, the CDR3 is TGTGCCAGCAGCCAAGCCCATGGGCCCTACGAGCAGTACTTC. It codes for CASSQAHGPYEQYF.

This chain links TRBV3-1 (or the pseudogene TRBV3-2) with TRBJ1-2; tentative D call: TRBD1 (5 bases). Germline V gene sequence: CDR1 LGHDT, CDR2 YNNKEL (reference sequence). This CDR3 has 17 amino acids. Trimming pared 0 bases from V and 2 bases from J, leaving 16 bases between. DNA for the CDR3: TGTGCCAGCAGCCAAGAGAGGCCCGATCGGGGGAACTATGGCTACACCTTC. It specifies CASSQERPDRGNYGYTF.

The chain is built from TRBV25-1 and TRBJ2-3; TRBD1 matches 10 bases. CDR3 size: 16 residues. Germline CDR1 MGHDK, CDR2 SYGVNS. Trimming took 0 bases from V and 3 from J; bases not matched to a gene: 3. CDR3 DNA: TGTGCCAGCAGTGAATATGGGACAGGGGCTACAGATACGCAGTATTTT. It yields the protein CASSEYGTGATDTQYF.

Written as DNA, the CDR3 is TGTGCCAGCAGTCCCACCAGTTTTGAAGCTTTCTTT. Translated: CASSPTSFEAFF. V gene TRBV6-6 combines with J gene TRBJ1-1; D is undetermined. The germline V gene encodes CDR1 MNHNY and CDR2 SVGAGI (reference sequence). V was cut by 5 bases and J by 7 bases, with 11 bases left in between. The CDR3 is 12 amino acids.

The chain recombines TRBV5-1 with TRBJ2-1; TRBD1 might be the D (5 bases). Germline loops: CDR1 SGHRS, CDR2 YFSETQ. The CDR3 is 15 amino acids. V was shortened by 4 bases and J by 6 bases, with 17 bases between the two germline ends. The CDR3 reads CASSLIGQDGNEQFF. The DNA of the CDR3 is TGCGCCAGCAGCCTAATCGGACAAGACGGCAATGAGCAGTTCTTC.

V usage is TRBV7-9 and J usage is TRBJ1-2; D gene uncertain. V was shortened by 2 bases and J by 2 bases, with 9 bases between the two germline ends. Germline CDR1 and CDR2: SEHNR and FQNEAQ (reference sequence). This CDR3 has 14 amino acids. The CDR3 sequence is CASSLNQANYGYTF. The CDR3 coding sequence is TGTGCCAGCAGCTTAAATCAGGCGAACTATGGCTACACCTTC.

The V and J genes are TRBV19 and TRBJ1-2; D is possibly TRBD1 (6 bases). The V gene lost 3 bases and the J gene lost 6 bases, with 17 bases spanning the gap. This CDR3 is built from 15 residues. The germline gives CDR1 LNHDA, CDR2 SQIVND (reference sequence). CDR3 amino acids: CASSIPDSPRHGYTF. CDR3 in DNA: TGTGCCAGTAGTATCCCGGACAGCCCGCGACATGGCTACACCTTC.

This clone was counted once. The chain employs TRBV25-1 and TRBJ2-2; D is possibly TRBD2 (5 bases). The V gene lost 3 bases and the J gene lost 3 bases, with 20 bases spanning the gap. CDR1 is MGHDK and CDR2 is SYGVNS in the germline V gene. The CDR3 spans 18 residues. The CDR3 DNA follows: TGTGCCAGCAGTGACCTCGGACTTAGCCCTTCTTACACCGGGGAGCTGTTTTTT. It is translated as CASSDLGLSPSYTGELFF. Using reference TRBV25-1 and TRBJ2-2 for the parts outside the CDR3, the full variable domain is EADIYQTPRYLVIGTGKKITLECSQTMGHDKMYWYQQDPGMELHLIHYSYGVNSTEKGDLSSESTVSRIRTEHFPLTLESARPSHTSQYLCASSDLGLSPSYTGELFFGEGSRLTVL.

CDR3 sequence: CASSSGTDITDTQYF. The CDR3 DNA sequence: TGTGCCAGTAGTTCAGGGACAGACATTACAGATACGCAGTATTTT. The chain carries TRBV19 and TRBJ2-3; 7 bases match TRBD1. Trimming took 5 bases from V and 3 from J; bases not matched to a gene: 8. This CDR3 comprises 15 residues. The germline V gene has CDR1 LNHDA and CDR2 SQIVND (reference sequence).

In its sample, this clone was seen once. The CDR3 reads CASNRGDTEAFF. The CDR3 bases are TGTGCCAGCAACAGGGGGGACACTGAAGCTTTCTTT. The chain joins TRBV6-4 to TRBJ1-1, with 8 bases aligning to TRBD1. The CDR3 contains 12 residues. V gave up 7 bases and J gave up 3 bases; unmatched junction bases: 1. Germline V gene lookup returns CDR1 MRHNA and CDR2 SNTAGT.

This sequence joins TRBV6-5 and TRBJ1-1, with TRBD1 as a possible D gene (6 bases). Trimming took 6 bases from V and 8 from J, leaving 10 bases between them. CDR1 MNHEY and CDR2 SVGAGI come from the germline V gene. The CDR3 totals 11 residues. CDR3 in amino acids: CASSKDREAFF. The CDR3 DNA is TGTGCCAGCAGCAAAGACAGGGAAGCTTTCTTT.

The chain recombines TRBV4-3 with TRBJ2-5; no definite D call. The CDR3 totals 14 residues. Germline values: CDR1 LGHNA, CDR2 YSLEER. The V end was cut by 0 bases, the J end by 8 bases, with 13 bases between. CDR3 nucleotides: TGCGCCAGCAGCCAAGATAAAGCGCTGAGAACCCAGTACTTC. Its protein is CASSQDKALRTQYF.

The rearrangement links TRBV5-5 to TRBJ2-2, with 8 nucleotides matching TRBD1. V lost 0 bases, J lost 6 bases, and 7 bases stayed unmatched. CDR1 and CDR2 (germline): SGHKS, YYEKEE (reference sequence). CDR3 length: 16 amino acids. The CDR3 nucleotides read TGTGCCAGCAGCTTGGGGTTAGACAGGGGATCCGGGGAGCTGTTTTTT. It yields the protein CASSLGLDRGSGELFF.

This CDR3 is CASSDLQGPTDTQYF. The CDR3 DNA reads TGTGCCAGCAGTGACCTACAGGGTCCCACAGATACGCAGTATTTT. The chain employs TRBV6-1 and TRBJ2-3; maybe TRBD1 (6 bases). Trimming removed 3 bases at V and 2 bases at J, with 12 bases between. CDR3 length equals 15 residues. Per germline, CDR1 MNHNS and CDR2 SASEGT.

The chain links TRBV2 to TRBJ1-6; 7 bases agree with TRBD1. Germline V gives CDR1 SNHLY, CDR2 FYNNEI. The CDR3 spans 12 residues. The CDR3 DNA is TGTGTCGGGGGACAGACGCCTTCACCCCTCCACTTT. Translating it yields CVGGQTPSPLHF.

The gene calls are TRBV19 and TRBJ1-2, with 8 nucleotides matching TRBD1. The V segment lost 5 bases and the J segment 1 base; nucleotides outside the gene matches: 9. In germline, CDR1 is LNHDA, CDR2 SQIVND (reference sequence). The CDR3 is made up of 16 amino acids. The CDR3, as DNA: TGTGCCAGTAGTCCCCAGACAGGGGCCGGTAACTATGGCTACACCTTC. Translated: CASSPQTGAGNYGYTF.